Sequencing of this T cell receptor beta chain was carried out in a study of blood T cell repertoires in COVID-19. The overall study: From T cells, B-cell-depleted T cells, or PBMCs came the material, which was cDNA or gDNA.

With V trimmed by 6 bases and J by 2 bases, 1 base remained unmatched. Germline-derived CDR1 and CDR2 are MDHEN and SYDVKM. The CDR3 runs 15 residues. Generated by immunoSEQ multiplex PCR, the TCRdb table keeps only in-frame clones and is missing some. Among 280,000 or so clones listed, 65% to 90% were seen once. The receptor comes from a human donor in a cohort sampled during active COVID-19. V gene TRBV28 combines with J gene TRBJ2-4; 13 bases agree with TRBD2. The specimen was peripheral blood. The CDR3 region has the DNA TGTGCCAGCAGGGGACTAGCGGGGTCCAAAAACATTCAGTACTTC. Translation: CASRGLAGSKNIQYF.